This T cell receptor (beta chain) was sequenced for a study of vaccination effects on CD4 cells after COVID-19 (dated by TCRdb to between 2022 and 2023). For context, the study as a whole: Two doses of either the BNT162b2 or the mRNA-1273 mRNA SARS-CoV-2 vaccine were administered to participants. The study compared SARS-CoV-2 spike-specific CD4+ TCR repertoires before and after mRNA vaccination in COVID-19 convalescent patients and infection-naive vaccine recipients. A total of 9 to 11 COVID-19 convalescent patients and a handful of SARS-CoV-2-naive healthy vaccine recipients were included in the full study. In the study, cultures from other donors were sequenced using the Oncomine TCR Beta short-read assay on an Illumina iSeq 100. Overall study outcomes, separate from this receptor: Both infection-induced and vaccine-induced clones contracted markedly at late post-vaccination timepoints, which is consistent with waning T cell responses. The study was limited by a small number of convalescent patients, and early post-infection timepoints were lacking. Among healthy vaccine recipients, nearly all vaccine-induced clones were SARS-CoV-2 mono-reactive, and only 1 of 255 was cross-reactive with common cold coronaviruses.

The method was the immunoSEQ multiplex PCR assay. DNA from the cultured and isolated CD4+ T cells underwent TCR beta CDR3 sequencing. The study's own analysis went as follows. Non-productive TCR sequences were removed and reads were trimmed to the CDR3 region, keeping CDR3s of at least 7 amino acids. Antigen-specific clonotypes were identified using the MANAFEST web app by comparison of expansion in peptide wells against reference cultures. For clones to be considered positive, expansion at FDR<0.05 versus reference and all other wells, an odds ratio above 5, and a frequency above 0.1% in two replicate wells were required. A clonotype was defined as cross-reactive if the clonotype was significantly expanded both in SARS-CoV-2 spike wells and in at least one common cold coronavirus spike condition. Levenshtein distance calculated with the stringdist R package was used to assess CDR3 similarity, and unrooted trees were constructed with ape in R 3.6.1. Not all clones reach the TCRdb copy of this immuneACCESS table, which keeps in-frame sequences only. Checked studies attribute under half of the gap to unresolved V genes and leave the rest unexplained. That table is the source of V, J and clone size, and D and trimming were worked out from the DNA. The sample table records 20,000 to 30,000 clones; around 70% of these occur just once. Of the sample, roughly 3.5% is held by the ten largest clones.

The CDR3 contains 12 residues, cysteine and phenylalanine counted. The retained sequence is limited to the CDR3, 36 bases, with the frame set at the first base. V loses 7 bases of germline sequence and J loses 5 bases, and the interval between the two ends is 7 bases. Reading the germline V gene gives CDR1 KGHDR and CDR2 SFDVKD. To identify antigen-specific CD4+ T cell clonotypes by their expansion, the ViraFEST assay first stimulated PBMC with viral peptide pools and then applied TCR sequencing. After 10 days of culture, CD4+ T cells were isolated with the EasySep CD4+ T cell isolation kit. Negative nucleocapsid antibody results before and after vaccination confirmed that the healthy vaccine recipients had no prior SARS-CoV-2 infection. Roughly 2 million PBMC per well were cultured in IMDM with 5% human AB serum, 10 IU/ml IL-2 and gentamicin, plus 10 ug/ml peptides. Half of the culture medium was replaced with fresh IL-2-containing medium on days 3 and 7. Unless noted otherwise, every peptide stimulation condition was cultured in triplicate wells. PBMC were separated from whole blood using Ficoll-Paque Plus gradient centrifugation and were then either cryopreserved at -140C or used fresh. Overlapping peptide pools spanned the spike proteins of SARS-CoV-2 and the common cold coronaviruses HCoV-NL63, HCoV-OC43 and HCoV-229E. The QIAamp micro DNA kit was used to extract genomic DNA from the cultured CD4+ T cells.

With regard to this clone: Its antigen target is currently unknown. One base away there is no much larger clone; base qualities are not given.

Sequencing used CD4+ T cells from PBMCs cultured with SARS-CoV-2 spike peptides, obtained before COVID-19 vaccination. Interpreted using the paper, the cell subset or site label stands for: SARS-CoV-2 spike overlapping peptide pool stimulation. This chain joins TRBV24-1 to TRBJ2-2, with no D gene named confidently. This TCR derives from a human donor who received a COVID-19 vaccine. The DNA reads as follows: TGTGCCACCAGGGGGTTAACCGGGGAGCTGTTTTTT. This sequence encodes CATRGLTGELFF.